A selection of T cell receptor beta chains follows, all from one sample in a study of T cells after yellow fever vaccination. One entry per CDR3 protein, called by TCRdb with MiXCR from the 5' RACE reads. The table records around 320,000 distinct CDR3 sequences, roughly 10% of them present only once. The specimen was CD4+ T cells sorted from PBMCs, collected 45 days after the yellow fever booster vaccination. These receptors were taken from a young man who received the YFV17D yellow fever vaccine. Each CDR3 is given with its conserved first and last residue. A D gene is named only where the DNA matches it firmly. The size entry is marked missing in some rows and otherwise reads once, few, many or a size class.

>TRBJ2-2|TRBV6-6|few|NA
CASTTNPGELFF
TGTGCCAGCACCACGAACCCGGGGGAGCTGTTTTTT
>TRBJ1-5|TRBV5-1|many|NA
CASSLSPGDYQPQHF
TGCGCCAGCAGCTTGTCTCCAGGGGACTATCAGCCCCAGCATTTT
>TRBJ2-5|TRBV21-1|NA|NA
CASSKGQTVGETQYF
TGTGCCAGCAGCAAAGGCCAAACGGTGGGGGAGACCCAGTACTTC
>TRBJ1-2|TRBV20-1|NA|NA
CSAYIETVITNYGYTF
TGCAGTGCTTATATAGAGACAGTGATAACTAACTATGGCTACACCTTC
>TRBJ2-1|TRBV5-1|many|NA
CASSFQGPSDEQFF
TGCGCCAGCAGCTTCCAGGGTCCCTCGGATGAGCAGTTCTTC
>TRBJ2-3|TRBV9|NA|NA
CASSVRNTQYF
TGTGCCAGCAGCGTACGGAATACGCAGTATTTT
>TRBJ1-4|TRBV4-1|few|TRBD1
CASSQERTGGRKLFF
TGCGCCAGCAGCCAAGAAAGGACAGGGGGCAGAAAACTGTTTTTT
>TRBJ2-1|TRBV11-2|NA|NA
CASSYIREAEQFF
TGTGCCAGCAGTTACATCAGGGAAGCTGAGCAGTTCTTC
>TRBJ1-3|TRBV5-1|many|NA
CASSLVGRQVGGNTIYF
TGCGCCAGCAGCTTGGTTGGTCGACAGGTGGGCGGAAACACCATATATTTT
>TRBJ1-4|TRBV21-1|NA|NA
CASILGTFHQSERKLFF
TGTGCCAGCATCCTTGGGACTTTTCACCAATCTGAAAGGAAACTGTTTTTT
>TRBJ2-7|TRBV11-1|NA|TRBD1
CASSFTPGQGAHEQYF
TGTGCCAGCAGCTTTACTCCGGGACAGGGGGCCCACGAGCAGTACTTC
>TRBJ1-1|TRBV6-5|few|TRBD1
CASSSWTGASPMAFF
TGTGCCAGCAGTTCATGGACAGGGGCGTCCCCTATGGCTTTCTTT
>TRBJ1-5|TRBV3-1|few|NA
CASSQGGIQPQHF
TGTGCCAGCAGCCAGGGGGGAATTCAGCCCCAGCATTTT
>TRBJ2-3|TRBV20-1|few|TRBD1
CSGTGGRDTQYF
TGCAGTGGCACAGGGGGCCGAGATACGCAGTATTTT
>TRBJ2-7|TRBV7-2|few|TRBD2
CASSVSGTRSYEQYF
TGTGCCAGCAGTGTTTCCGGGACTAGGTCCTACGAGCAGTACTTC
>TRBJ1-2|TRBV6-1|NA|TRBD1
CASRQGPLYGYTF
TGTGCCAGTAGACAGGGGCCACTTTATGGCTACACCTTC
>TRBJ2-1|TRBV11-1|many|TRBD2
CASSFRVDSGGLYNEQFF
TGTGCCAGCAGCTTCAGAGTAGATAGCGGGGGGCTCTACAATGAGCAGTTCTTC
>TRBJ2-3|TRBV19|NA|NA
CASSIIGDTQYF
TGTGCCAGTAGTATAATCGGAGATACGCAGTATTTT
>TRBJ2-3|TRBV4-1|many|NA
CASSYSQGGDTQYF
TGCGCCAGCAGCTACTCGCAAGGGGGAGATACGCAGTATTTT
>TRBJ2-7|TRBV7-2|NA|NA
CASSLGPGNPYEQYF
TGTGCCAGCAGCTTAGGTCCGGGGAACCCCTACGAGCAGTACTTC
>TRBJ2-1|TRBV12-3/TRBV12-4|few|NA
CASSWAGRNNEQFF
TGTGCCAGCAGTTGGGCTGGAAGAAACAATGAGCAGTTCTTC
>TRBJ2-1|TRBV11-2|NA|TRBD2
CASSSRQLAGNNEQFF
TGTGCCAGCAGCTCACGGCAGCTAGCGGGAAACAATGAGCAGTTCTTC
>TRBJ2-5|TRBV3-1|NA|TRBD2
CASSQLTSRETQYF
TGTGCCAGCAGCCAGCTGACTAGCAGAGAGACCCAGTACTTC
>TRBJ2-3|TRBV5-1|many|NA
CASNSLPGPDTQYF
TGCGCCAGCAACTCCTTGCCGGGCCCAGATACGCAGTATTTT
>TRBJ2-5|TRBV5-5|few|NA
CASSLVGQRETQYF
TGTGCCAGCAGCTTGGTGGGGCAGCGAGAGACCCAGTACTTC
>TRBJ2-3|TRBV3-1|NA|NA
CASSQAGITDTQYF
TGTGCCAGCAGCCAAGCGGGGATCACAGATACGCAGTATTTT
>TRBJ1-6|TRBV6-5|NA|TRBD1
CASSYSGTANSPLHF
TGTGCCAGCAGTTACTCGGGGACAGCCAATTCACCCCTCCACTTT
>TRBJ1-1|TRBV5-1|many|NA
CASSRGPRNTEAFF
TGCGCCAGCAGCCGAGGACCGCGGAACACTGAAGCTTTCTTT
>TRBJ2-3|TRBV3-1|many|TRBD2
CASSLGTSGGHTQYF
TGTGCCAGCAGCCTCGGGACTAGCGGAGGCCATACGCAGTATTTT
>TRBJ1-1|TRBV7-8|NA|NA
CASSLVGGSTEAFF
TGTGCCAGCAGCTTAGTGGGTGGGAGCACTGAAGCTTTCTTT
>TRBJ1-1|TRBV18|many|NA
CASSPYFRAEAFF
TGTGCCAGCTCCCCTTATTTCAGGGCTGAAGCTTTCTTT
>TRBJ2-3|TRBV5-5|few|TRBD2
CASSLITSGGTDTQYF
TGTGCCAGCAGCTTGATAACTAGCGGGGGCACAGATACGCAGTATTTT